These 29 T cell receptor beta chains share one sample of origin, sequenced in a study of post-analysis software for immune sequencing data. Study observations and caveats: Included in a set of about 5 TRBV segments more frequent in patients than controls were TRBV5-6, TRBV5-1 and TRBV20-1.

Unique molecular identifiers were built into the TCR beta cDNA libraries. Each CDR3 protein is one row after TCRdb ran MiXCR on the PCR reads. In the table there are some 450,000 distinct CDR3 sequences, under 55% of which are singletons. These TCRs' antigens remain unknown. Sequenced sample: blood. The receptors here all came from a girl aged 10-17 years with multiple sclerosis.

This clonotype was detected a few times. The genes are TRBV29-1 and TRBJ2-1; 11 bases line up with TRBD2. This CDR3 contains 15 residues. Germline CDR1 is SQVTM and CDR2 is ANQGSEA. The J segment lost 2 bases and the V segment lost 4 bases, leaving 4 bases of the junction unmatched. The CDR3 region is CSVVGSGRAYNEQFF. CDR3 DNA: TGCAGCGTTGTTGGTAGCGGGAGGGCCTACAATGAGCAGTTCTTC.

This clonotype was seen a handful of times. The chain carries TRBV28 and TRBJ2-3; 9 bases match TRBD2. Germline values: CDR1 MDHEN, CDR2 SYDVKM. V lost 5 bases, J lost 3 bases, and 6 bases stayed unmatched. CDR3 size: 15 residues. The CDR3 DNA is TGTGCCAGCAGTCCGCGGGAGGGCGAAACAGATACGCAGTATTTT. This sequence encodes CASSPREGETDTQYF.

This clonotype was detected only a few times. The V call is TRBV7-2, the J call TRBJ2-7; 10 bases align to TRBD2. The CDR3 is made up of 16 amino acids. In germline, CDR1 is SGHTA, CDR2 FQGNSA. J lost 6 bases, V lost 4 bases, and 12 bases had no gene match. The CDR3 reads CASSSRLASGSREQYF. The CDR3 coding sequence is TGTGCCAGCAGCTCCCGGTTGGCTAGCGGGAGTCGCGAGCAGTACTTC.

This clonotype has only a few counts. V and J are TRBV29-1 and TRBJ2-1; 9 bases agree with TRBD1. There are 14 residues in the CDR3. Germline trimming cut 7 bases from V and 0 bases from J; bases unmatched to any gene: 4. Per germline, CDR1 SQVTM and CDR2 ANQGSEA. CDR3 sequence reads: CSGGQGNSYNEQFF. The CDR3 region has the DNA TGCAGCGGGGGACAGGGTAACTCCTACAATGAGCAGTTCTTC.

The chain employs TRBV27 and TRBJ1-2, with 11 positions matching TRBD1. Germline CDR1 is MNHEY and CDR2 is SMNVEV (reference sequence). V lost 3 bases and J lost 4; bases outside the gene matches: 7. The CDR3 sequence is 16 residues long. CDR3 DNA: TGTGCCAGCAGTTTGGGGGGACAGGGGGTTATCTATGGCTACACCTTC. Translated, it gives CASSLGGQGVIYGYTF.

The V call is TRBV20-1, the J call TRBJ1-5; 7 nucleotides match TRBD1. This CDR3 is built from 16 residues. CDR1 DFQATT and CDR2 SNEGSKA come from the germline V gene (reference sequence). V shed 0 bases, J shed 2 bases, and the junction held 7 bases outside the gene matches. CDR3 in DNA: TGCAGTGCTAGAGATAACAGGGGAGGTGGCAATCAGCCCCAGCATTTT. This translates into CSARDNRGGGNQPQHF.

CDR3 bases: TGTGCCAGCAGGGCCAACGTCCTGACTTTC. The encoded protein is CASRANVLTF. The chain carries TRBV2 and TRBJ2-6; D is uncertain. V gave up 6 bases and J gave up 6 bases, with 0 bases separating them. The CDR3 contains 10 residues. Germline V lookup: CDR1 SNHLY, CDR2 FYNNEI.

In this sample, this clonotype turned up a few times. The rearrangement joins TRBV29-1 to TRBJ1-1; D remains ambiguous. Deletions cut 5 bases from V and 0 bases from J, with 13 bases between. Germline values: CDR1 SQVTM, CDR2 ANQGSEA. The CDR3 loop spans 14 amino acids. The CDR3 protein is CSVNLLQVNTEAFF. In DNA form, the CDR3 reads TGCAGCGTTAACCTACTCCAGGTGAACACTGAAGCTTTCTTT.

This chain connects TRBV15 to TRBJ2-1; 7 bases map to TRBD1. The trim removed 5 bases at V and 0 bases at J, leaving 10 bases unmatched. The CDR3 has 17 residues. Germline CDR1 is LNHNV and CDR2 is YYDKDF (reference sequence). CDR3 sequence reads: CATSGLPDRSSYNEQFF. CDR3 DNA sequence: TGTGCCACCAGCGGGCTACCGGACAGGAGCTCCTACAATGAGCAGTTCTTC.

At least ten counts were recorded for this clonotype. Here the CDR3 DNA reads TGTGCCAGCAGCTTATTTGGTGAAAAACTGTTTTTT. This codes for CASSLFGEKLFF. The V gene is TRBV7-9, the J gene TRBJ1-4, with no clear D. Germline loops: CDR1 SEHNR, CDR2 FQNEAQ (reference sequence). The CDR3 has 12 amino acids. V shed 2 bases and J shed 7 bases, with 5 bases lying between them.

The CDR3 DNA reads as TGCGCCAGCAGCCAAGTAGGACTAGCGGGGGAGCAGTTCTTC. This gives the protein CASSQVGLAGEQFF. The rearrangement links TRBV4-1 to TRBJ2-1; TRBD2 agrees at 12 bases. CDR3 length: 14 amino acids. The V gene's germline CDR1 is MGHRA and CDR2 YSYEKL. The ends lost 1 base at V and 10 bases at J; junction bases unmatched: 2.

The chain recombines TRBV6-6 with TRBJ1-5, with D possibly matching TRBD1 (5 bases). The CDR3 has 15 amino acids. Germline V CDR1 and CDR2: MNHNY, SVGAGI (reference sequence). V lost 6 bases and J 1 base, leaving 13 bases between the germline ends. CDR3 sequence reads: CASSSDRTSNQPQHF. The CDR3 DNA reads TGTGCCAGCAGCTCAGACAGAACCAGCAATCAGCCCCAGCATTTT.

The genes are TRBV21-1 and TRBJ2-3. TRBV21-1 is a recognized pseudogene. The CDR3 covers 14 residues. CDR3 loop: CASSKDTPTDTQYF. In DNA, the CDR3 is TGTGCCAGCAGCAAAGATACCCCCACAGATACGCAGTATTTT.

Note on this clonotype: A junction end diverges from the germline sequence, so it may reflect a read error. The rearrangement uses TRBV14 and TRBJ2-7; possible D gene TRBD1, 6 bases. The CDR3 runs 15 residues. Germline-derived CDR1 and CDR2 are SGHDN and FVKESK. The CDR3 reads CAGSRSDRRSYEQYF. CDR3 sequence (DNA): TGTGCCGGCAGCCGATCGGACAGACGATCCTACGAGCAGTACTTC.

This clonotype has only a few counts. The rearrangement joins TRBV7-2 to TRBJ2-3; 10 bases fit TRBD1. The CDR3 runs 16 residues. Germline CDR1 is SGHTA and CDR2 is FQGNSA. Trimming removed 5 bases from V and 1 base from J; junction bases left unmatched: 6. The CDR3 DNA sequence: TGTGCCAGCAGCCCTAGGGGGACAGGGGGCACAGATACGCAGTATTTT. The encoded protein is CASSPRGTGGTDTQYF. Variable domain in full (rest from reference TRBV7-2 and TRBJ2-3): GAGVSQSPSNKVTEKGKDVELRCDPISGHTALYWYRQSLGQGLEFLIYFQGNSAPDKSGLPSDRFSAERTGGSVSTLTIQRTQQEDSAVYLCASSPRGTGGTDTQYFGPGTRLTVL.

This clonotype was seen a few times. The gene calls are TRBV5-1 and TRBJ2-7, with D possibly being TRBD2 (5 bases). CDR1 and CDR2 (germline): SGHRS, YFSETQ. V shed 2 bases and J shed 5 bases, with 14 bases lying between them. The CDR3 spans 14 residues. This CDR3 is CASSFRGAEDEQYF. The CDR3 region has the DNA TGCGCCAGCAGCTTCCGTGGAGCGGAGGACGAGCAGTACTTC.

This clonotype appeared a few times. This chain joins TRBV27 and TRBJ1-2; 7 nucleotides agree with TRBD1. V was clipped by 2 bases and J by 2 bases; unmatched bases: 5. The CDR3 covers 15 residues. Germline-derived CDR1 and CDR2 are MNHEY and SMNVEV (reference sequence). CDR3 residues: CASSLAPTGNYGYTF. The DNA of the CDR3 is TGTGCCAGCAGTTTAGCCCCGACAGGGAACTATGGCTACACCTTC.

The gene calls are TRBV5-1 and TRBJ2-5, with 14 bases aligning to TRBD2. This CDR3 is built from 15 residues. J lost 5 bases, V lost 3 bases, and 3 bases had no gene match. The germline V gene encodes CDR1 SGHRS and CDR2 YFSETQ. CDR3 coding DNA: TGCGCCAGCAGCTGGGGACTAGCGGGAGCTGAGACCCAGTACTTC. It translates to CASSWGLAGAETQYF.

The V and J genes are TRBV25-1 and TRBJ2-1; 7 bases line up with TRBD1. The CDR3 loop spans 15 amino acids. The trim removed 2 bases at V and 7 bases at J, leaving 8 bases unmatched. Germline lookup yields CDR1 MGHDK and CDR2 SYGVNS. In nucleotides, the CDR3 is TGTGCCAGCAGTGAACTAGACAGGGCTGGTAATGAGCAGTTCTTC. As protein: CASSELDRAGNEQFF.

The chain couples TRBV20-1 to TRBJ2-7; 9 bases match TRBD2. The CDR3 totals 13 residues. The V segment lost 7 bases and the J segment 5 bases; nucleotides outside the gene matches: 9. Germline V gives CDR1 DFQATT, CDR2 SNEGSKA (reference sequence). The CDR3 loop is CSVAASGTHEQYF. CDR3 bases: TGCAGTGTGGCGGCTAGCGGGACCCACGAGCAGTACTTC.

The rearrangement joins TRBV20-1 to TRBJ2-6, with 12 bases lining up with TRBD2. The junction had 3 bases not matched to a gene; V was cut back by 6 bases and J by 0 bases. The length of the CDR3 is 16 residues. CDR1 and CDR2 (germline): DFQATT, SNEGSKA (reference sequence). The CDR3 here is CSAPGLAGSGANVLTF. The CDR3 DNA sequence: TGCAGTGCGCCGGGACTAGCGGGCTCTGGGGCCAACGTCCTGACTTTC.

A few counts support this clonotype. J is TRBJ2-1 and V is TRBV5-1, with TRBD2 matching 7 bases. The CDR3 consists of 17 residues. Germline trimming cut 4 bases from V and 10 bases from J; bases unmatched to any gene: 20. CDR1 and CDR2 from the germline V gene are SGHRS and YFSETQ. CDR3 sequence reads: CASSRSPQGGYSNEQFF. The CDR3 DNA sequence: TGCGCCAGCAGCCGCTCCCCTCAGGGAGGGTACAGTAACGAGCAGTTCTTC.

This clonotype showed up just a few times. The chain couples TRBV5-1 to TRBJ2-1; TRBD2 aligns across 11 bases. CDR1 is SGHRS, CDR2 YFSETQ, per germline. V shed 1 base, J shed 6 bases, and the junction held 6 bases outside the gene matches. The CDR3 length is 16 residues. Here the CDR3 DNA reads TGCGCCAGCAGCTTGTCAGTACTAGCGGGGGTCAATGAGCAGTTCTTC. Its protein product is CASSLSVLAGVNEQFF.

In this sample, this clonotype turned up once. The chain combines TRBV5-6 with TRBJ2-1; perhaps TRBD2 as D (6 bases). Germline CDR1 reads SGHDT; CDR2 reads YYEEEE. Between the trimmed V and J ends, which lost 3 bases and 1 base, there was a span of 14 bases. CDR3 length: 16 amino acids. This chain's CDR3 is CASSYRLETSYNEQFF. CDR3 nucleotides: TGTGCCAGCAGCTATCGACTAGAAACGTCCTACAATGAGCAGTTCTTC.

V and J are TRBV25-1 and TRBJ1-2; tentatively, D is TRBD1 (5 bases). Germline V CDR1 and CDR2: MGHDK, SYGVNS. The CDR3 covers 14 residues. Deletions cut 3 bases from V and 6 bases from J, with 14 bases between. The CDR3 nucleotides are TGTGCCAGCAGTGATTTCGGTGACAGAGATGGCTACACCTTC. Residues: CASSDFGDRDGYTF.

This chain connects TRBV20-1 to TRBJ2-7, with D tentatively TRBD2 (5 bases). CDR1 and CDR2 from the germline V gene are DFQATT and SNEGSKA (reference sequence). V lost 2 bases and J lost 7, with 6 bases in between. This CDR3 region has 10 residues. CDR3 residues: CSARRGEQYF. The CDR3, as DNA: TGCAGTGCTAGACGGGGAGAGCAGTACTTC.

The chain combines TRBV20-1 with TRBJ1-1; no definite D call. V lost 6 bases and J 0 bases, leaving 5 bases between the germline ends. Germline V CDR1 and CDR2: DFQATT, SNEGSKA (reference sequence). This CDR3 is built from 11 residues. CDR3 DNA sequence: TGCAGTGCCTTAGTGAACACTGAAGCTTTCTTT. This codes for CSALVNTEAFF.

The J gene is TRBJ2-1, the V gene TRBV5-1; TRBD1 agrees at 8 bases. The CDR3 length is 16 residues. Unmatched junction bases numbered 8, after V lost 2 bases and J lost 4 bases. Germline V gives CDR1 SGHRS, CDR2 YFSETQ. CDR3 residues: CASSLNIGQGYNEQFF. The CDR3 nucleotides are TGCGCCAGCAGCTTAAACATAGGACAGGGTTACAATGAGCAGTTCTTC.

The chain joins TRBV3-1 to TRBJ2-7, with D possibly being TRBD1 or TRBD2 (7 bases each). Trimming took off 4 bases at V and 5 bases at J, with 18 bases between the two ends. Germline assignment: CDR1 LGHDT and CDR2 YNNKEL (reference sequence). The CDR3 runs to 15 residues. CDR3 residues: CASSPGVTGRDEQYF. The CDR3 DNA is TGTGCCAGCAGCCCAGGGGTGACAGGGAGGGACGAGCAGTACTTC.